The present T cell receptor (beta chain) was sequenced within a study of identical twins. Germline V CDR1 and CDR2: SGHKS, YYEKEE (reference sequence). V dropped 4 bases and J dropped 0 bases, with 20 bases sitting between them. This CDR3 comprises 18 residues. cDNA carried unique molecular identifiers, and a universal primer site was added by template switching. TCRdb processed the 5' RACE reads anew with MiXCR; each CDR3 protein has one entry. This table holds a few hundred thousand distinct CDR3 sequences, over 8.5% found once. The same sample was also used in a study of yellow fever vaccine responses in identical twins. From that report: Reported findings indicate that twins' vaccine T cell responses seemed partially convergent, partially personalized.

This TCR was sampled from a young woman in good health. The sequenced sample was CD8+ T cells sorted from blood. The chain uses TRBV5-5 and TRBJ1-5; a possible D gene is TRBD1 (6 bases). As DNA, the CDR3 is TGTGCCAGCAGCGTCCCCCAGGGGATCGGAAATAGCAATCAGCCCCAGCATTTT. Translation: CASSVPQGIGNSNQPQHF. Together with reference TRBV5-5 and TRBJ1-5, the CDR3 gives the full variable domain: DAGVTQSPTHLIKTRGQQVTLRCSPISGHKSVSWYQQVLGQGPQFIFQYYEKEERGRGNFPDRFSARQFPNYSSELNVNALLLGDSALYLCASSVPQGIGNSNQPQHFGDGTRLSIL.